This T cell receptor (beta chain) was profiled in a study of cytomegalovirus exposure and HLA in healthy donors. Study findings and constraints: Researchers reported in a later analysis that common viral pathogens appeared linked to several top clusters.

PCR used 60 Vbeta primers and 13 Jbeta primers. As originally analysed: Unique TCR beta chains totaled approximately 83 million in a later count, with around 11 million of them shared. This table comes from immunoSEQ multiplex PCR, and its TCRdb copy is limited to in-frame clones, with some not included. The V and J calls and clone size are taken from that table; D and trimming were inferred from the DNA. The repertoire holds 50,000 or so clones, with roughly 76% as singletons. A remark on this clone: The antigen is undetermined.

V shed 4 bases and J 1 base; nucleotides not matched to a gene: 12. Germline V gene sequence: CDR1 MGHRA, CDR2 YSYEKL. CDR3 length equals 19 residues. The clonotype was recovered from a man aged 25-45 years in good health and CMV-seronegative. Sequenced input: PBMCs. The chain has TRBV4-1 and TRBJ2-4; 11 bases map to TRBD1. The CDR3 sequence is CASSPTGTGGVEAKNIQYF. The CDR3 bases are TGCGCCAGCAGCCCCACAGGGACAGGGGGTGTTGAGGCCAAAAACATTCAGTACTTC.